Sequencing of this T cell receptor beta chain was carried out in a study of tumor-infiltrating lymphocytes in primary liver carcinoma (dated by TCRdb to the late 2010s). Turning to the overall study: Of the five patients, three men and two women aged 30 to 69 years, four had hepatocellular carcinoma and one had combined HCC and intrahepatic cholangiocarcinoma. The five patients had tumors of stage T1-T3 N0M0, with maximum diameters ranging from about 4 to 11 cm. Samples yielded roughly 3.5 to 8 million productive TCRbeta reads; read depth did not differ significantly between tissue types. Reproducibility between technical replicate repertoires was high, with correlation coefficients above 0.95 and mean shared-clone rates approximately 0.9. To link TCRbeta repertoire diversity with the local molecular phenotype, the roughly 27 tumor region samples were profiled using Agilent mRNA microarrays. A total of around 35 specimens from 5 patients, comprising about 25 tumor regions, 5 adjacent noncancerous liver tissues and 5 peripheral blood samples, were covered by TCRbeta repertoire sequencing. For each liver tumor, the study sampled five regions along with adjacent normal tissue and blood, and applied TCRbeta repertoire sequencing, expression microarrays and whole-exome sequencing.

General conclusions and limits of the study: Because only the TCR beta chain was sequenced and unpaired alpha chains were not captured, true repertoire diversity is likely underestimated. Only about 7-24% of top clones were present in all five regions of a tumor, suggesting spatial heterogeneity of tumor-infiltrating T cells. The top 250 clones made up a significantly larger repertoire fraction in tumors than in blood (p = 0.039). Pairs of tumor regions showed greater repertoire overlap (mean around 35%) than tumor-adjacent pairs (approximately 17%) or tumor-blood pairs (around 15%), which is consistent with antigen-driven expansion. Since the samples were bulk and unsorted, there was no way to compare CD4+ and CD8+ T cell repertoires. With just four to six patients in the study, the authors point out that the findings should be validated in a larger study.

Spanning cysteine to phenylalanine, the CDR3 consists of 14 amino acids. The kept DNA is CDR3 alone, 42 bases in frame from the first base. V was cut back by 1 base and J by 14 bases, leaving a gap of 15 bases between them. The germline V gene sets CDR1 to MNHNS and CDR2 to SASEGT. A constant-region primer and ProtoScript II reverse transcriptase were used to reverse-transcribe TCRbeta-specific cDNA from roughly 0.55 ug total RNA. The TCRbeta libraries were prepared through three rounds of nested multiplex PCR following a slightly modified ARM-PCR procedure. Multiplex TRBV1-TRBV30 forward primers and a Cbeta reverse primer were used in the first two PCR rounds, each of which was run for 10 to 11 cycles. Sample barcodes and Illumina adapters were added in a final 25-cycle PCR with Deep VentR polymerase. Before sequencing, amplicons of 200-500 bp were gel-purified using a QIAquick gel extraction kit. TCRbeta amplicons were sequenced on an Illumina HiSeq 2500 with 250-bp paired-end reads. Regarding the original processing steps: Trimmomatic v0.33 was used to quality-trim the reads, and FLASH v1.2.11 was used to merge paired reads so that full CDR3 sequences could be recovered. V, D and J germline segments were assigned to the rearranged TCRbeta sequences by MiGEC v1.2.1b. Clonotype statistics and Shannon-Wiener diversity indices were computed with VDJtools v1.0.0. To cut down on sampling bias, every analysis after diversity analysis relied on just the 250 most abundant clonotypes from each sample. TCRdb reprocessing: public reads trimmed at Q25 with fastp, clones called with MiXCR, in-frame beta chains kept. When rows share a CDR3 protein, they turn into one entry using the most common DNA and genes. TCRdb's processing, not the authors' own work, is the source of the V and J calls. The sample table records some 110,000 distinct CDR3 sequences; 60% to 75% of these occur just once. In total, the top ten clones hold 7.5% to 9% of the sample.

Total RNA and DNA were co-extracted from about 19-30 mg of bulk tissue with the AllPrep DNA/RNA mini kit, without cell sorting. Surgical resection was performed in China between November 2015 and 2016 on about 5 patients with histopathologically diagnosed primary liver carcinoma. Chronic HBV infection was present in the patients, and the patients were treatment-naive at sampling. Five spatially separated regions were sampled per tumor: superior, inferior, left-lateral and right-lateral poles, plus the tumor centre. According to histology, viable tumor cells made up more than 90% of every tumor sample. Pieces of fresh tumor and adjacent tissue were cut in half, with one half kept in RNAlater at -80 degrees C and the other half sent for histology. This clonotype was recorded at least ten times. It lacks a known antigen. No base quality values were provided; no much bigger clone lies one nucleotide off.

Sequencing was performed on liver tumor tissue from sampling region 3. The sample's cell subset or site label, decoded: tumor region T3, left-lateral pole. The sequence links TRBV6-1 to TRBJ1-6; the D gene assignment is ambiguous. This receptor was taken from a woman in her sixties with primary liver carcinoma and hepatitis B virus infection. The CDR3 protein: CASSEEGFGGTLHF. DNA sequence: TGTGCCAGCAGTGAAGAAGGGTTCGGAGGGACCCTCCACTTT.